This is a list of T cell receptor beta chains from one sample in a study of blood T cell repertoires in COVID-19. Repertoires were generated with immunoSEQ multiplex PCR, while TCRdb's copy carries only in-frame clones and drops some. The table has 200,000 to 300,000 clones, roughly 86% seen once. The source material was peripheral blood. These receptors all stem from a woman aged 55 to 70 with COVID-19, enrolled during active disease. The CDR3 runs from the conserved cysteine through the conserved F or W. D genes are given only for firm matches. Not all rows give a size; the values are once, few, many and, for expanded clones, a class.

CDR3,DNA,J,V,size,D
CSASNYNEQFF,TGCAGTGCTAGCAACTACAATGAGCAGTTCTTC,TRBJ2-1,TRBV20-1,once,.
CASSSDDAVVGAQYF,TGTGCCAGCAGCTCAGACGATGCGGTAGTAGGGGCCCAGTACTTC,TRBJ2-5,TRBV11-1,.,.
CASSYSTGTGNSNQPQHF,TGTGCCAGCAGTTACTCGACCGGGACAGGGAATAGCAATCAGCCCCAGCATTTT,TRBJ1-5,TRBV6-2/TRBV6-3,few,TRBD1
CASSAPITFSTDTQYF,TGTGCCAGCAGCGCACCAATCACTTTCTCCACAGATACGCAGTATTTT,TRBJ2-3,TRBV9,.,.
CASSQGRGHVGYTF,TGTGCCAGCAGCCAAGGCAGGGGGCACGTTGGCTACACCTTC,TRBJ1-2,TRBV3-1/TRBV3-2,.,TRBD1
CASSQGGHRGTEAFF,TGTGCCAGCAGCCAAGGGGGGCACAGGGGGACTGAAGCTTTCTTT,TRBJ1-1,TRBV4-2,.,TRBD1
CASSPSGLAVSETQYF,TGTGCCAGCAGCCCCTCGGGACTAGCGGTTTCAGAGACCCAGTACTTC,TRBJ2-5,TRBV7-9,.,TRBD2
CASSVDGREGHNEQFF,TGTGCCAGCAGCGTAGATGGGCGGGAGGGCCACAATGAGCAGTTCTTC,TRBJ2-1,TRBV9,.,TRBD2
CASSKGTGNIQYF,TGCGCCAGCAGTAAAGGGACAGGGAACATTCAGTACTTC,TRBJ2-4,TRBV10-1,.,TRBD1
CAIRAHNSPLHF,TGTGCCATCAGGGCACATAATTCACCCCTCCACTTT,TRBJ1-6,TRBV10-3,once,.
CSASRSYNEQFF,TGCAGTGCTAGTCGGTCCTACAATGAGCAGTTCTTC,TRBJ2-1,TRBV20-1,.,.
CASSLGDFQETQYF,TGTGCCAGCAGCTTAGGGGACTTCCAAGAGACCCAGTACTTC,TRBJ2-5,TRBV11-2,.,.
CASSFRQGGEKLFF,TGTGCCAGCAGCTTCCGCCAGGGAGGGGAAAAACTGTTTTTT,TRBJ1-4,TRBV7-9,.,.
CASVWRGSSTDTQYF,TGCGCCAGTGTCTGGAGGGGAAGTAGCACAGATACGCAGTATTTT,TRBJ2-3,TRBV10-2,.,.
CASSPQSGVNQPQHF,TGTGCCAGCTCACCACAGTCCGGGGTCAATCAGCCCCAGCATTTT,TRBJ1-5,TRBV18,few,.
CASSRPTMGTGNTIYF,TGTGCCAGCTCAAGACCCACCATGGGCACTGGAAACACCATATATTTT,TRBJ1-3,TRBV18,.,.
CASSPRRGFHNEQFF,TGTGCCAGCAGTCCTCGTAGGGGCTTTCACAATGAGCAGTTCTTC,TRBJ2-1,TRBV28,.,.
CASSPRAGNTGELFF,TGTGCCAGCAGTCCGCGGGCAGGAAACACCGGGGAGCTGTTTTTT,TRBJ2-2,TRBV27,.,.
CASSRTRTGRNEQFF,TGTGCCAGCAGTCGGACCCGGACAGGGAGAAATGAGCAGTTCTTC,TRBJ2-1,TRBV28,.,TRBD1
CASSPRQGPGDTEAFF,TGCGCCAGCAGCCCTAGACAGGGTCCCGGGGACACTGAAGCTTTCTTT,TRBJ1-1,TRBV5-1,.,TRBD1
CASSQERGWSEAFF,TGCGCCAGCAGCCAGGAGCGGGGTTGGTCTGAAGCTTTCTTT,TRBJ1-1,TRBV5-1,few,.
CASSSRGQGVRELFF,TGTGCCAGCAGTTCTCGGGGACAGGGGGTCCGGGAGCTGTTTTTT,TRBJ2-2,TRBV6-6,few,TRBD1
CASSQSRSPMNTEAFF,TGTGCCAGCAGCCAATCGAGGTCCCCGATGAACACTGAAGCTTTCTTT,TRBJ1-1,TRBV4-2,few,.
CAWSARVYSGETQYF,TGTGCCTGGAGTGCTCGGGTCTACTCCGGAGAGACCCAGTACTTC,TRBJ2-5,TRBV30,.,.
CASRMGQENNSPLHF,TGTGCCAGTAGAATGGGGCAGGAGAATAATTCACCCCTCCACTTT,TRBJ1-6,TRBV19,.,.
CAWGRLYRGLAGANVLTF,TGTGCCTGGGGGAGGTTGTACAGGGGGCTGGCTGGGGCCAACGTCCTGACTTTC,TRBJ2-6,TRBV30,.,TRBD1
CASSSTIQGLSNQPQHF,TGTGCCAGCAGCTCCACGATCCAGGGTCTTAGCAATCAGCCCCAGCATTTT,TRBJ1-5,TRBV7-9,.,.
CASSIDLRGSGEQFF,TGTGCCAGTAGTATAGATCTGCGGGGGTCGGGTGAGCAGTTCTTC,TRBJ2-1,TRBV19,.,TRBD2
CASSERRETAEQYF,TGTGCCAGCAGTGAAAGGCGGGAGACCGCCGAGCAGTACTTC,TRBJ2-7,TRBV6-1,.,TRBD2
CATSRDLAGGPLKQYF,TGTGCCACCAGCAGAGATCTGGCGGGAGGGCCTTTGAAGCAGTACTTC,TRBJ2-7,TRBV15,.,TRBD2